The sequence of this T cell receptor (beta chain) was determined in a study of cytomegalovirus exposure and HLA in healthy donors. The assay was immunoSEQ multiplex PCR, and TCRdb's table has in-frame clones only and misses some. The table has around 100,000 clones, about 95% seen once. This CDR3 is 15 amino acids long. In germline, CDR1 is SGHTA, CDR2 FQGNSA. Losses at the gene ends were 5 bases for V and 2 bases for J; bases not matched to a gene: 7. This sequence originates from a woman under 30 in good health and CMV-seronegative. The sequenced sample was PBMCs. This chain connects TRBV7-2 to TRBJ1-1; 8 nucleotides line up with TRBD1. CDR3: CASSEEGQANTEAFF. As DNA, the CDR3 is TGTGCCAGCAGCGAAGAGGGACAGGCTAACACTGAAGCTTTCTTT.